The next 11 T cell receptor beta chains were all read from a single sample in a study of Ad26.COV2.S vaccination and SARS-CoV-2 variants. Treatment defined: around 19 received Ad26.COV2.S at low or high dose, single or two shots; about five received placebo; per-sample allocation not given. Day 63 after the first injection of vaccine or placebo was the sampling time. Sequencing was performed with immunoSEQ multiplex PCR; in TCRdb, only in-frame clones are kept and a portion is missing. Of 400,000 to 450,000 clones detected, around 92% appear once; the ten largest clones hold approximately 1.6%. The source was peripheral blood, collected in a trial of Ad26.COV2.S vaccine versus placebo. Receptor source: a person between 18 and 60 years old who received the Ad26.COV2.S COVID-19 vaccine or a placebo.

The chain has TRBV7-2 and TRBJ2-5; possibly TRBD2 for D (5 bases). Germline V lookup: CDR1 SGHTA, CDR2 FQGNSA. V lost 5 bases and J lost 9, with 25 bases in between. The CDR3 length is 16 residues. CDR3 residues: CASSPPHGRGETAQYF. DNA of the CDR3: TGTGCCAGCAGCCCACCCCACGGACGTGGGGAGACTGCCCAGTACTTC.

The CDR3 here is CASSIGTGTYGYTF. CDR3 DNA sequence: TGTGCCAGTAGTATTGGGACAGGGACCTATGGCTACACCTTC. The V call is TRBV19, the J call TRBJ1-2, with 9 bases that match TRBD1. Unmatched junction bases numbered 3, after V lost 3 bases and J lost 4 bases. The CDR3 covers 14 residues. The germline V gene has CDR1 LNHDA and CDR2 SQIVND (reference sequence).

The chain carries TRBV7-4 and TRBJ1-5; TRBD1 agrees at 10 bases. The germline gives CDR1 SGHVT, CDR2 SQSDAQ. J gave up 7 bases and V 4 bases, and 4 bases lay outside the gene matches. CDR3 size: 14 residues. The CDR3 sequence: CASSSDRGQQPQHF. CDR3 sequence (DNA): TGTGCCAGCAGCTCCGACAGGGGGCAACAGCCCCAGCATTTT.

The gene calls are TRBV11-2 and TRBJ2-4; D is unclear. CDR3 size: 14 residues. Germline lookup yields CDR1 SGHAT and CDR2 FQNNGV. Trimming pared 2 bases from V and 6 bases from J, leaving 11 bases between. The CDR3 sequence is CASSLFSSGNIQYF. In DNA form, the CDR3 reads TGTGCCAGCAGCTTATTCTCCTCAGGAAACATTCAGTACTTC.

This clone appeared once. The chain carries TRBV7-2 and TRBJ2-7; 11 positions agree with TRBD2. V lost 3 bases and J lost 2; bases outside the gene matches: 9. This CDR3 spans 17 amino acids. Looked up from germline, CDR1 is SGHTA and CDR2 is FQGNSA. The CDR3: CASSFQISGGAAYEQYF. The DNA for the CDR3 is TGTGCCAGCAGCTTTCAGATTAGCGGGGGGGCCGCCTACGAGCAGTACTTC.

The chain recombines TRBV2 with TRBJ1-6, with 9 bases identical to TRBD1. The V and J ends lost 6 bases and 7 bases, in that order; junction bases with no gene match: 7. The CDR3 runs to 15 residues. CDR1 SNHLY and CDR2 FYNNEI come from the germline V gene. The CDR3 sequence: CASRSLQGANSPLHF. Here the CDR3 DNA reads TGTGCCAGCAGAAGCTTACAGGGGGCGAATTCACCCCTCCACTTT.

This sequence joins TRBV6-1 and TRBJ2-1, with D unclear. Trimming stripped 2 bases from V and 10 bases from J, with 6 bases between. The CDR3 is 11 residues long. In germline, CDR1 is MNHNS, CDR2 SASEGT. CDR3: CASSESTEQFF. DNA for the CDR3: TGTGCCAGCAGTGAATCTACCGAGCAGTTCTTC.

This chain connects TRBV11-2 to TRBJ1-3, with 8 nucleotides matching TRBD1. Germline CDR1 is SGHAT and CDR2 is FQNNGV. With V trimmed by 5 bases and J by 0 bases, 6 bases remained unmatched. This CDR3 has 16 amino acids. CDR3 DNA sequence: TGTGCCAGCAGCCACGGACAGGGTCACTCTGGAAACACCATATATTTT. Translated, it gives CASSHGQGHSGNTIYF.

The V gene is TRBV7-6, the J gene TRBJ1-2; maybe TRBD1 (5 bases). Per the germline V gene, CDR1 is SGHVS and CDR2 is FNYEAQ. V was clipped by 1 base and J by 2 bases, with 11 bases between them. The CDR3 totals 15 residues. The CDR3 reads CASSLGDSGNYGYTF. The CDR3 DNA follows: TGTGCCAGCAGCTTAGGTGACAGCGGCAACTATGGCTACACCTTC.

The rearrangement uses TRBV7-9 and TRBJ2-7, with D uncertain. The CDR3 is 13 amino acids. The germline V and J ends were trimmed by 0 bases and 4 bases, with 7 bases remaining between them. From germline, CDR1 is SEHNR and CDR2 FQNEAQ (reference sequence). CDR3 DNA sequence: TGTGCCAGCAGCTTAGCTTTGGCTTACGAGCAGTACTTC. As protein: CASSLALAYEQYF.

The V call is TRBV5-4, the J call TRBJ1-2, with D unresolved. V lost 5 bases and J lost 10, with 18 bases in between. The length of the CDR3 is 13 residues. CDR1 is SGHNT and CDR2 is YYREEE in the germline V gene (reference sequence). The CDR3 protein is CASSFTRASSYTF. The CDR3 DNA sequence: TGTGCCAGCAGTTTTACACGGGCTAGTTCCTACACCTTC. Supplemented by reference TRBV5-4 and TRBJ1-2, the full variable domain reads ETGVTQSPTHLIKTRGQQVTLRCSSQSGHNTVSWYQQALGQGPQFIFQYYREEENGRGNFPPRFSGLQFPNYSSELNVNALELDDSALYLCASSFTRASSYTFGSGTRLTVV.